A single sample gave rise to the 19 T cell receptor beta chains below, sequenced in a study of OX40 agonist ivuxolimab in advanced cancers. Here immunoSEQ multiplex PCR was the method, and the copy in TCRdb shows in-frame clones only, minus some. The data hold 55,000 to 85,000 clones, with 70% to 90% observed a single time. The sample here was CD4+ or CD8+ T cells sorted from blood, taken in a trial of the OX40 agonist ivuxolimab. These receptors all come from an adult with an advanced solid tumor such as melanoma, head and neck, liver or kidney cancer.

The chain carries TRBV19 and TRBJ2-2; 8 bases align to TRBD1. The trim removed 3 bases at V and 4 bases at J, leaving 4 bases unmatched. Germline assignment: CDR1 LNHDA and CDR2 SQIVND (reference sequence). CDR3 length: 15 amino acids. The CDR3 region has the DNA TGTGCCAGTAGTATCAGGGGGCGGGCCACCGGGGAGCTGTTTTTT. Translated, it gives CASSIRGRATGELFF. Combining the CDR3 with reference TRBV19 and TRBJ2-2 gives the whole variable domain DGGITQSPKYLFRKEGQNVTLSCEQNLNHDAMYWYRQDPGQGLRLIYYSQIVNDFQKGDIAEGYSVSREKKESFPLTVTSAQKNPTAFYLCASSIRGRATGELFFGEGSRLTVL.

The chain employs TRBV5-1 and TRBJ1-4; 7 bases line up with TRBD1. Germline V gene lookup returns CDR1 SGHRS and CDR2 YFSETQ. This CDR3 has 15 residues. V was clipped by 4 bases and J by 2 bases; unmatched bases: 5. The chain's CDR3 is CASSVQGTTNEKLFF. As DNA, the CDR3 is TGCGCCAGCAGCGTACAGGGGACGACTAATGAAAAACTGTTTTTT.

The rearrangement joins TRBV4-3 to TRBJ1-3; D is unclear. V dropped 3 bases and J dropped 0 bases, with 9 bases sitting between them. CDR3 length: 15 amino acids. CDR1 and CDR2 from the germline V gene are LGHNA and YSLEER. The CDR3 DNA reads as TGCGCCAGCAGCCAGTCGACGGGCTCTGGAAACACCATATATTTT. Amino acid sequence: CASSQSTGSGNTIYF.

The CDR3, as DNA: TGTGCCAGCTCACCACCAGCGGGGGATCAATGGGAGACCCAGTACTTC. Translating gives CASSPPAGDQWETQYF. The chain couples TRBV18 to TRBJ2-5; TRBD2 aligns across 8 bases. Trimming removed 0 bases from V and 5 bases from J; junction bases left unmatched: 8. Germline loops: CDR1 KGHSH, CDR2 LQKENI. CDR3 length: 16 amino acids.

V is TRBV7-8 and J is TRBJ1-1, with no clear D. V shed 2 bases and J shed 1 base, with 11 bases lying between them. CDR1 SGHVS and CDR2 FQNEAQ come from the germline V gene. This CDR3 has 15 amino acids. The CDR3 sequence is CASSLKARENTEAFF. Here the CDR3 DNA reads TGTGCCAGCAGCTTAAAGGCCCGGGAGAACACTGAAGCTTTCTTT. Using reference TRBV7-8 and TRBJ1-1 for the parts outside the CDR3, the full variable domain is GAGVSQSPRYKVAKRGQDVALRCDPISGHVSLFWYQQALGQGPEFLTYFQNEAQLDKSGLPSDRFFAERPEGSVSTLKIQRTQQEDSAVYLCASSLKARENTEAFFGQGTRLTVV.

This clone was observed a handful of times. The chain couples TRBV5-1 to TRBJ1-1; D unclear. CDR3 length: 14 amino acids. V was shortened by 2 bases and J by 6 bases, with 14 bases between the two germline ends. CDR1 is SGHRS, CDR2 YFSETQ, per germline. The CDR3 loop reads CASSLQSSTSEAFF. The CDR3 region has the DNA TGCGCCAGCAGCTTACAGAGCTCTACTTCTGAAGCTTTCTTT.

The V call is TRBV4-1, the J call TRBJ1-2; 7 nucleotides match TRBD1. After removal of 6 bases from V and 0 bases from J, the junction contained 13 bases not matched to a gene. Germline V CDR1 and CDR2: MGHRA, YSYEKL. CDR3 length equals 17 residues. In DNA, the CDR3 is TGCGCCAGCAGACTACCGGGACAGAGGGTCGCTAACTATGGCTACACCTTC. This sequence encodes CASRLPGQRVANYGYTF.

The chain employs TRBV19 and TRBJ1-2; D not resolved. This CDR3 is 14 amino acids long. V was pared by 5 bases and J by 7 bases, with 17 bases between. Germline CDR1 and CDR2: LNHDA and SQIVND (reference sequence). The chain's CDR3 is CASSSERILFGYTF. The CDR3 nucleotides read TGTGCCAGTAGTTCGGAACGGATCCTTTTTGGCTACACCTTC.

J is TRBJ2-6 and V is TRBV5-5; D is unclear. In germline, CDR1 is SGHKS, CDR2 YYEKEE (reference sequence). Deletions cut 5 bases from V and 0 bases from J, with 9 bases between. The CDR3 is 15 amino acids. The CDR3 here is CASSLTSSGANVLTF. Written as DNA, the CDR3 is TGTGCCAGCAGTCTAACTTCCTCTGGGGCCAACGTCCTGACTTTC.

The chain's CDR3 is CASSETGSHEQYF. The CDR3 DNA reads as TGTGCCAGCAGTGAAACAGGGAGCCACGAGCAGTACTTC. The J gene is TRBJ2-7, the V gene TRBV6-1; D is perhaps TRBD1 (6 bases). Per germline, CDR1 MNHNS and CDR2 SASEGT. Trimming removed 2 bases from V and 5 bases from J, with 10 bases in between. CDR3 length equals 13 residues.

This clone was picked up one time. The CDR3 protein is CASSLALDLTQYF. The DNA for the CDR3 is TGTGCCAGCAGCTTAGCCTTGGATCTCACCCAGTACTTC. The chain uses TRBV11-3 and TRBJ2-5; D remains ambiguous. The CDR3 extends over 13 amino acids. V was cut by 1 base and J by 8 bases, with 11 bases left in between. Germline lookup yields CDR1 SGHNT and CDR2 YENEEA. The whole variable domain, remainder taken from reference TRBV11-3 and TRBJ2-5, is EAGVVQSPRYKIIEKKQPVAFWCNPISGHNTLYWYLQNLGQGPELLIRYENEEAVDDSQLPKDRFSAERLKGVDSTLKIQPAELGDSAVYLCASSLALDLTQYFGPGTRLLVL.

The chain employs TRBV18 and TRBJ1-1, with TRBD1 matching over 8 bases. The CDR3 runs 15 residues. Per germline, CDR1 KGHSH and CDR2 LQKENI. Germline trimming cut 5 bases from V and 4 bases from J; bases unmatched to any gene: 9. The CDR3 spells CASSVDRGWSTEAFF. The CDR3 DNA reads as TGTGCCAGCTCAGTAGACAGGGGTTGGAGCACTGAAGCTTTCTTT.

This rearrangement joins TRBV5-1 to TRBJ2-2, with 7 bases identical to TRBD1. CDR1 is SGHRS and CDR2 is YFSETQ in the germline V gene. J was trimmed by 4 bases and V by 1 base; bases with no gene match: 7. This CDR3 has 16 amino acids. CDR3 DNA sequence: TGCGCCAGCAGCTTGCGGGACAGTATCGGCACCGGGGAGCTGTTTTTT. Residues: CASSLRDSIGTGELFF.

The chain links TRBV7-2 to TRBJ2-5; TRBD1 aligns across 9 bases. This CDR3 contains 13 residues. The trim removed 7 bases at V and 3 bases at J, leaving 3 bases unmatched. The germline V gene has CDR1 SGHTA and CDR2 FQGNSA. CDR3 loop: CASTGTGKETQYF. CDR3 DNA sequence: TGTGCCAGCACTGGGACAGGGAAAGAGACCCAGTACTTC.

The chain couples TRBV9 to TRBJ2-3; 8 nucleotides line up with TRBD1. The CDR3 is 16 residues long. V was pared by 2 bases and J by 1 base, with 6 bases of the junction left unmatched. CDR1 is SGDLS and CDR2 is YYNGEE in the germline V gene. The CDR3 here is CASSVTGQGGTDTQYF. The CDR3 nucleotides are TGTGCCAGCAGCGTCACAGGACAGGGAGGCACAGATACGCAGTATTTT. Using reference TRBV9 and TRBJ2-3 for the parts outside the CDR3, the full variable domain is DSGVTQTPKHLITATGQRVTLRCSPRSGDLSVYWYQQSLDQGLQFLIQYYNGEERAKGNILERFSAQQFPDLHSELNLSSLELGDSALYFCASSVTGQGGTDTQYFGPGTRLTVL.

The chain joins TRBV6-5 to TRBJ2-7; D is uncertain. CDR3 length: 15 amino acids. Trimming took 2 bases from V and 0 from J, leaving 11 bases between them. The germline V gene has CDR1 MNHEY and CDR2 SVGAGI. The CDR3, as DNA: TGTGCCAGCAGTTACGCCGTCTCGGTCTCCTACGAGCAGTACTTC. Protein sequence: CASSYAVSVSYEQYF.

In regard to this clone: Other DNA sequences in the same sample also yield this CDR3. The V gene is TRBV18, the J gene TRBJ2-1; a weak D match, TRBD1 (5 bases). CDR3 length: 13 amino acids. Germline V gene sequence: CDR1 KGHSH, CDR2 LQKENI. V dropped 3 bases and J dropped 5 bases, with 8 bases sitting between them. The CDR3 is CASSPDSNNEQFF. CDR3 coding DNA: TGTGCCAGCTCACCCGACAGCAACAATGAGCAGTTCTTC.

The CDR3 DNA reads as TGTGCCACTACTGGCGGGTCGAGCTCCTACAATGAGCAGTTCTTC. Its protein is CATTGGSSSYNEQFF. This chain joins TRBV6-5 and TRBJ2-1; D may be TRBD2 (5 bases). CDR1 is MNHEY and CDR2 is SVGAGI in the germline V gene. V lost 10 bases and J lost 0, with 16 bases in between. The CDR3 extends over 15 amino acids.

This chain connects TRBV2 to TRBJ2-3; D uncertain. In germline, CDR1 is SNHLY, CDR2 FYNNEI. The V gene lost 2 bases and the J gene lost 2 bases, with 8 bases spanning the gap. CDR3 size: 14 residues. The CDR3 is CASSELVSTDTQYF. Written as DNA, the CDR3 is TGTGCCAGCAGTGAACTGGTTTCCACAGATACGCAGTATTTT.